This T cell receptor beta chain was obtained from a study of T cells after yellow fever vaccination. Points from the study as a whole: One caveat is that FACS-sorted repertoires could contain abundant clonotypes contaminating from the bulk population. When the response was secondary, it was weaker but reached its peak faster, day 5 versus 15.

This clonotype was detected once. Its antigen is unknown. There are 16 residues in the CDR3. V dropped 4 bases and J dropped 8 bases, with 24 bases sitting between them. Germline V gene lookup returns CDR1 DFQATT and CDR2 SNEGSKA (reference sequence). TCRdb reprocessed the 5' RACE reads via MiXCR and lists one record per CDR3 protein. Of approximately 580,000 distinct CDR3 sequences in the sample, about a sixth were seen once. The chain combines TRBV20-1 with TRBJ2-4; the D gene is possibly TRBD1 (6 bases). This sample comprised PBMCs, obtained 4 to 6 days after the first yellow fever vaccination. The origin of this receptor is a man aged 18 to 35 who received the YFV17D yellow fever vaccine. CDR3 sequence: CSAKDSIRDIGYIQYF. The CDR3 coding sequence is TGCAGTGCTAAAGATTCAATCCGGGACATCGGGTACATTCAGTACTTC.